These 8 T cell receptor beta chains originate from one sample sequenced in a study of CD8 T cells in Susac syndrome. Random hexamers were used to reverse transcribe roughly 0.45 to 1 ug of RNA. A single record per CDR3 protein comes from TCRdb applying MiXCR to the immunoSEQ multiplex PCR reads. Of roughly 120,000 distinct CDR3 sequences listed, about 94% were seen once; the top ten hold roughly 0.08%. Sequencing used CD4+ T cells from PBMCs. The receptors here all came from a human donor in good health.

The V call is TRBV6-5, the J call TRBJ2-7; D gene uncertain. V was shortened by 5 bases and J by 2 bases, with 16 bases between the two germline ends. The length of the CDR3 is 15 residues. From germline, CDR1 is MNHEY and CDR2 SVGAGI. Here the CDR3 DNA reads TGTGCCAGCAGTCTCACACATGCAGGAGCCTACGAGCAGTACTTC. It is translated as CASSLTHAGAYEQYF.

The rearrangement links TRBV18 to TRBJ2-4; 8 positions match TRBD2. V lost 3 bases to trimming and J lost 0 bases; unmatched junction nucleotides: 4. This CDR3 contains 16 residues. CDR1 is KGHSH, CDR2 LQKENI, per germline. The CDR3 DNA follows: TGTGCCAGCTCACCCCCGGGGGGGCTAGCCAAAAACATTCAGTACTTC. Amino acids: CASSPPGGLAKNIQYF.

V gene TRBV20-1 combines with J gene TRBJ2-3; 11 bases agree with TRBD2. The CDR3 runs 15 residues. Per the germline V gene, CDR1 is DFQATT and CDR2 is SNEGSKA (reference sequence). With V trimmed by 6 bases and J by 6 bases, 11 bases remained unmatched. CDR3 protein: CSALLAGDIWDTQYF. CDR3 DNA: TGCAGTGCCTTACTAGCGGGAGATATTTGGGATACGCAGTATTTT.

V is TRBV20-1 and J is TRBJ2-2; 7 positions match TRBD2. V was pared by 2 bases and J by 4 bases, with 1 base of the junction left unmatched. This CDR3 is 13 amino acids long. Per the germline V gene, CDR1 is DFQATT and CDR2 is SNEGSKA (reference sequence). CDR3 sequence reads: CSARLAVTGELFF. CDR3 sequence (DNA): TGCAGTGCTAGACTAGCGGTCACCGGGGAGCTGTTTTTT.

The chain uses TRBV29-1 and TRBJ2-1, with 9 positions matching TRBD1. In germline, CDR1 is SQVTM, CDR2 ANQGSEA. The length of the CDR3 is 16 residues. V trimming: 4 bases; J trimming: 0 bases; junction bases outside the gene matches: 7. DNA for the CDR3: TGCAGCGTTGCTGGTCCGGACAGGGGCTCCTACAATGAGCAGTTCTTC. As protein: CSVAGPDRGSYNEQFF.

The gene calls are TRBV7-9 and TRBJ1-3, with D possibly matching TRBD1 (6 bases). Germline V CDR1 and CDR2: SEHNR, FQNEAQ (reference sequence). The CDR3 totals 13 residues. The V gene lost 4 bases and the J gene lost 9 bases, with 13 bases spanning the gap. CDR3 in DNA: TGTGCCAGCAGCTCAGTGGGGGCGCCCACCATATATTTT. Protein: CASSSVGAPTIYF.

This chain links TRBV29-1 with TRBJ2-5, with 8 bases fitting TRBD2. CDR1 is SQVTM, CDR2 ANQGSEA, per germline. The V segment lost 2 bases and the J segment 4 bases; nucleotides outside the gene matches: 6. This CDR3 has 14 amino acids. The CDR3 sequence is CSVERREATETQYF. The CDR3 DNA reads TGCAGCGTTGAACGGCGGGAGGCCACAGAGACCCAGTACTTC.

The J gene is TRBJ2-3, the V gene TRBV30, with D unresolved. The length of the CDR3 is 12 residues. Per germline, CDR1 GTSNPN and CDR2 SVGIG (reference sequence). Trimming pared 0 bases from V and 4 bases from J, leaving 5 bases between. The CDR3: CAWSVIPDTQYF. DNA for the CDR3: TGTGCCTGGAGTGTGATTCCAGATACGCAGTATTTT.